This T cell receptor (beta chain) was identified in a study of regulatory T cells in long-lasting Graves disease. Overall study: For under 3 months, newly diagnosed Graves' patients had been taking antithyroid drugs.

Documented time point: newly diagnosed GD, antithyroid drugs for less than 3 months. PBMCs were the source of the RNA used for TCR sequencing. Patients all came to the study from an endocrinology department in Xi'an, China. Study observations and caveats: Sharing of public clonotypes was greater in persistent patients (under 3,000) than in new patients (around 1,000).

There are many counts of this clonotype. Its antigen is still unknown. V was cut by 4 bases and J by 10 bases, with 11 bases left in between. This CDR3 has 13 amino acids. Per germline, CDR1 MDHEN and CDR2 SYDVKM. Building of the TCR beta libraries involved iRepertoire HTBI primers and Arm-PCR of CDR3 regions. TCRdb reprocessed the multiplex PCR reads with MiXCR, giving one entry per CDR3 protein. The sample carries more than 450,000 distinct CDR3 sequences, 12% recorded once. The sample was also reused in another study, on T cells in Graves' hyperthyroidism and ophthalmopathy. From that second work: No ophthalmopathy progression within 18 months constituted stable Graves' hyperthyroidism.

The source was peripheral blood mononuclear cells (PBMCs), collected at new diagnosis, from a patient treated with antithyroid drugs. This rearrangement joins TRBV28 to TRBJ1-6; no clear D. The sequence was obtained from a woman aged 25 to 39 with Graves disease. The CDR3 nucleotides are TGTGCCAGCAGTTCCCCAATTGAGTCACCCCTCCACTTT. Translation gives CASSSPIESPLHF.